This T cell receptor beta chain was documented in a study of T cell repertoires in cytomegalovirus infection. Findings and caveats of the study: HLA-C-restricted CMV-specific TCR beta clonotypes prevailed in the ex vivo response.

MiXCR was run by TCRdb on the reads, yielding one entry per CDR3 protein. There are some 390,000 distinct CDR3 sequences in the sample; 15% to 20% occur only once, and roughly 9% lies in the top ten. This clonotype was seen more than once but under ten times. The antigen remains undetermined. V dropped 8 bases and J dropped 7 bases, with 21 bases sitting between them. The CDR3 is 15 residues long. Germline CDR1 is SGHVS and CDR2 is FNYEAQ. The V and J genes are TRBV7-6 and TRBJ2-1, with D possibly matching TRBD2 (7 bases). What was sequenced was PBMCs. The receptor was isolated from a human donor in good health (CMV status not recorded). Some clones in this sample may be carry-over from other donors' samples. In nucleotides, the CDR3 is TGTGCCAGCCGACGAGGAGGGGGGGGGACGAATGAGCAGTTCTTC. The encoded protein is CASRRGGGGTNEQFF.